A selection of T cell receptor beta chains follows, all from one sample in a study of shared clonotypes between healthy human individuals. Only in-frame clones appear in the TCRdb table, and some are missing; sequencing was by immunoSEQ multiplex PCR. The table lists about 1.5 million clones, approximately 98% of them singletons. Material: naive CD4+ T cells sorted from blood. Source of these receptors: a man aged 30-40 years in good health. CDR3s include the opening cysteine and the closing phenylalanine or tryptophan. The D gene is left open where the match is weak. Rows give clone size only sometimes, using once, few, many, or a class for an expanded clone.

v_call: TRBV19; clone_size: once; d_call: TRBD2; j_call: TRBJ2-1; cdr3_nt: TGTGCCAGTAGTATAGAACGACTAGCGGGACGACCAAATTACAATGAGCAGTTCTTC; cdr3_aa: CASSIERLAGRPNYNEQFF
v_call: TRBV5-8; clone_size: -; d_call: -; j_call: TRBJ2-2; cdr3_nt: TGTGCCAGCAGCTCATACAACAGGGTCGCGAACACCGGGGAGCTGTTTTTT; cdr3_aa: CASSSYNRVANTGELFF
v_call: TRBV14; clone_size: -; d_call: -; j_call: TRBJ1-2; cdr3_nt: TGTGCCAGCAGCCAATGGGTCACGGAGGCTAACTATGGCTACACCTTC; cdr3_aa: CASSQWVTEANYGYTF
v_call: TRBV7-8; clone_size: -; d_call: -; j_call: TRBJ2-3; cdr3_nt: TGTGCCAGCAGCTTCCGAGACCCGGCGTATACGCAGTATTTT; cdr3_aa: CASSFRDPAYTQYF
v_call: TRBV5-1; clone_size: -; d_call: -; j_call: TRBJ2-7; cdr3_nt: TGCGCCAGCAGCTCGGGACCGGGACCGTACGAGCAGTACTTC; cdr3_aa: CASSSGPGPYEQYF
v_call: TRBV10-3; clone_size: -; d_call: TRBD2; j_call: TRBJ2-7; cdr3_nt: TGTGCTGGGGCGCGGGAGTATTCCTACGAGCAGTACTTC; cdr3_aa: CAGAREYSYEQYF
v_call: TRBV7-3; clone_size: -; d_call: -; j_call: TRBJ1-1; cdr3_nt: TGTGCCAGCAGCCCCGGTCTGTTTAACACTGAAGCTTTCTTT; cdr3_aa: CASSPGLFNTEAFF
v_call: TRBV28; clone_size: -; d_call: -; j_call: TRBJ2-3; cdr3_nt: TGTGCCAGCAGTTTCGGGAAGGGACCAGATACGCAGTATTTT; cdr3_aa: CASSFGKGPDTQYF
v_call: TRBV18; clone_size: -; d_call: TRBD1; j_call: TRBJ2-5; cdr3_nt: TGTGCCAGCTCACCAATTAGTTGGACAGGGGGCGAAGAGACCCAGTACTTC; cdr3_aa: CASSPISWTGGEETQYF
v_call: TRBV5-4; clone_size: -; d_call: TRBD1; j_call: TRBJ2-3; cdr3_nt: TGTGCCAGCAGCGCCGACAGGGAAGATACGCAGTATTTT; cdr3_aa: CASSADREDTQYF
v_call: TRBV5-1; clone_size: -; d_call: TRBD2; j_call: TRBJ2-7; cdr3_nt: TGCGCCAGCAGCCCCGGACTAGCGGGAGCGCTTAAGGTCTACGAGCAGTACTTC; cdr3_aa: CASSPGLAGALKVYEQYF
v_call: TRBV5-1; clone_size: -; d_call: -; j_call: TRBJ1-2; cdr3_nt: TGCGCCAGCAGCTTGTCGGGGGCTCGTTATGGCTACACCTTC; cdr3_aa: CASSLSGARYGYTF
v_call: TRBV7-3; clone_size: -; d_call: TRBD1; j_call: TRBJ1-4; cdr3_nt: TGTGCCAGCAGCCCCCATGGGGACAGGGGGCAAAGTAATGAAAAACTGTTTTTT; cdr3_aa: CASSPHGDRGQSNEKLFF
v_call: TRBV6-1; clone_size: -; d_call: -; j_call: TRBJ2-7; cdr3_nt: TGTGCCAGCAGGCCACTCTCTTCGGGCGGCTACGAGCAGTACTTC; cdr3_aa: CASRPLSSGGYEQYF
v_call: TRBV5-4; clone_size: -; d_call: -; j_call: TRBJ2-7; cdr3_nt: TGTGCCAGCAGCTTGGGTTCGGGCGCCTTTTCCTACGAGCAGTACTTC; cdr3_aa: CASSLGSGAFSYEQYF
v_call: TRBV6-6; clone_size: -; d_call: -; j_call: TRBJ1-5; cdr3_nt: TGTGCCAGCAGTTACGGTGAGGCCAAAAAGAAGCCCCAGCATTTT; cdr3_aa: CASSYGEAKKKPQHF
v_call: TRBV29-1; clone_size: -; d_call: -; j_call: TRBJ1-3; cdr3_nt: TGCAGCGGGGACAAGAGAAACACCATATATTTT; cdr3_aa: CSGDKRNTIYF
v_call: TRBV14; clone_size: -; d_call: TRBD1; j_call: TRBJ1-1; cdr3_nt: TGTGCCAGCAGCCTACGGACAGGGAAGAACACTGAAGCTTTCTTT; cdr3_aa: CASSLRTGKNTEAFF
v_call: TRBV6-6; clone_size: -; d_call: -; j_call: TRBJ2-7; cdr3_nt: TGTGCCAGCACCCTAGGGGACGAGCAGTACTTC; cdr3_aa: CASTLGDEQYF
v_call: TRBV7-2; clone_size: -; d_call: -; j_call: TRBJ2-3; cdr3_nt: TGTGCCAGCAGCTTTCGTGGGGGAGAAGGAACAGATACGCAGTATTTT; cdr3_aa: CASSFRGGEGTDTQYF
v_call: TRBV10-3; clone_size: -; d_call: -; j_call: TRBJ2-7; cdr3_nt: TGTGCCATCAGTGCCGACTCCTACGAGCAGTACTTC; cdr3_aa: CAISADSYEQYF
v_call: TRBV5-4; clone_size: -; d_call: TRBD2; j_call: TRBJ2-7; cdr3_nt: TGTGCCAGCAGCTCAAGGACTAGCGGGAGTTACGAGCAGTACTTC; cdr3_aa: CASSSRTSGSYEQYF
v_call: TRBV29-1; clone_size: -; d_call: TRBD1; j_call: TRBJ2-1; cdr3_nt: TGCAGCGTTGTCCGGGACAGGGGCTATAATGAGCAGTTCTTC; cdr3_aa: CSVVRDRGYNEQFF
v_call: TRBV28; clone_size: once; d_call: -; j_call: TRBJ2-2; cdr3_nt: TGTGCCAGCAACAGACCGGGAACAATTAACACCGGGGAGCTGTTTTTT; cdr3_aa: CASNRPGTINTGELFF
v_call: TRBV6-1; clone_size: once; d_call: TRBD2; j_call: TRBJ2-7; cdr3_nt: TGTGCCAGCAGTTGGACTAGCGGGAGCTACGAGCAGTACTTC; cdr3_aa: CASSWTSGSYEQYF
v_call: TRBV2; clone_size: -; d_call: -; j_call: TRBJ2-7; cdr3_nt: TGTGCCAGCTCAGCACTCGAGCAGTACTTC; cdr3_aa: CASSALEQYF
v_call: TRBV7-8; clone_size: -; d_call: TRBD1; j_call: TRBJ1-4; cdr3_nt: TGTGCCAGCAGGGCCACGACAGGGGAGAATGAAAAACTGTTTTTT; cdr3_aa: CASRATTGENEKLFF
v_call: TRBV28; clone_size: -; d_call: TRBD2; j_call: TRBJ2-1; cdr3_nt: TGTGCCAGCAGTTTACTCACTAGCGATCGGTTCTTC; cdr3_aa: CASSLLTSDRFF
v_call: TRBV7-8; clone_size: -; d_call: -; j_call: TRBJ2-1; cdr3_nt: TGTGCCAGCAGCTCAATAAGTACTGGGGGCGCGCCGGGTGAGCAGTTCTTC; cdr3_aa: CASSSISTGGAPGEQFF